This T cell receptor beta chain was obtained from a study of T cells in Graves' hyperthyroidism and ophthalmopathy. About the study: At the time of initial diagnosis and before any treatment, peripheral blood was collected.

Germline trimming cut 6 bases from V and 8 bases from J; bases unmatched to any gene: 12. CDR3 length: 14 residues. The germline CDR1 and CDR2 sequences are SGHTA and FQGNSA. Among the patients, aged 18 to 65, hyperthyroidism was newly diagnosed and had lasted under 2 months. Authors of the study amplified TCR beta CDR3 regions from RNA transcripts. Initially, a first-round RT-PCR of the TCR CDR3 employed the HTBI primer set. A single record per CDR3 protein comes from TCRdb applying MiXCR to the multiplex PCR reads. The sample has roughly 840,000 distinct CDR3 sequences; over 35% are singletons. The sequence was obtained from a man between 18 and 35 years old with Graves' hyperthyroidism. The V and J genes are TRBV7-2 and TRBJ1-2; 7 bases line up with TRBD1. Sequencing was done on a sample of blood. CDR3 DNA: TGTGCCAGCAGTACAGACAGGGCGCGGGAAGGCTACACCTTC. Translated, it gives CASSTDRAREGYTF.